A selection of T cell receptor beta chains follows, all from one sample in a study of blood T cell repertoires in COVID-19. Sequencing used immunoSEQ multiplex PCR; TCRdb keeps in-frame clones, though not all of them. Of 150,000 to 200,000 clones detected, approximately 81% appear once; the ten largest clones hold about 14%. The sequenced sample consisted of peripheral blood. Receptors originate from a woman aged 70-85 years with COVID-19, enrolled during active disease. Both conserved end residues are part of each CDR3. Each record gives: clone size, V gene, J gene, D gene, CDR3 DNA, CDR3 protein. D genes are given only for firm matches. Expanded clones get a size class; other rows say once, few or many, or leave the size out.

abundance: few; v_gene: TRBV20-1; j_gene: TRBJ1-2; d_gene: .; CDR3nt: TGCAGTGCTACAGGGTTTGGCTACACCTTC; CDR3aa: CSATGFGYTF
abundance: .; v_gene: TRBV3-1/TRBV3-2; j_gene: TRBJ1-6; d_gene: .; CDR3nt: TGTGCCAGCAGCCAATCCAGGAATTCACCCCTCCACTTT; CDR3aa: CASSQSRNSPLHF
abundance: .; v_gene: TRBV19; j_gene: TRBJ2-1; d_gene: .; CDR3nt: TGTGCCACCCAGGATGGGTACAATGAGCAGTTCTTC; CDR3aa: CATQDGYNEQFF
abundance: .; v_gene: TRBV27; j_gene: TRBJ1-2; d_gene: TRBD1; CDR3nt: TGTGCCAGCAGTTTCCGGACAGGGGGCGTGTATGGCTACACCTTC; CDR3aa: CASSFRTGGVYGYTF
abundance: .; v_gene: TRBV3-1/TRBV3-2; j_gene: TRBJ1-2; d_gene: .; CDR3nt: TGTGCCAGCAGCCAAGTGGCAGGAGGGGGCTACACCTTC; CDR3aa: CASSQVAGGGYTF
abundance: .; v_gene: TRBV7-7; j_gene: TRBJ2-1; d_gene: TRBD2; CDR3nt: TGTGCCAGCAGCATCCCGGGGGGGGGTGAGCAGTTCTTC; CDR3aa: CASSIPGGGEQFF
abundance: once; v_gene: TRBV6-4; j_gene: TRBJ1-4; d_gene: .; CDR3nt: TGTGCCAGCGTCCGGACAGACGCAACTAATGAAAAACTGTTTTTT; CDR3aa: CASVRTDATNEKLFF
abundance: .; v_gene: TRBV19; j_gene: TRBJ1-1; d_gene: .; CDR3nt: TGTGCCAGTAGTGACAGCTCGGGGGTTTCGTCTTTCTTT; CDR3aa: CASSDSSGVSSFF
abundance: .; v_gene: TRBV25-1; j_gene: TRBJ2-1; d_gene: TRBD1; CDR3nt: TGTGCCAGCAGTAGACAGGGGGAGGGGCAGTTCTTC; CDR3aa: CASSRQGEGQFF
abundance: .; v_gene: TRBV12-3/TRBV12-4; j_gene: TRBJ2-1; d_gene: .; CDR3nt: TGTGCCAGCAGCCGTAGTGAGCAGTTCTTC; CDR3aa: CASSRSEQFF
abundance: .; v_gene: TRBV19; j_gene: TRBJ2-2; d_gene: TRBD2; CDR3nt: TGTGCCAGTAGCTGGCGGGGGGCCCCGAACACCGGGGAGCTGTTTTTT; CDR3aa: CASSWRGAPNTGELFF
abundance: .; v_gene: TRBV28; j_gene: TRBJ2-3; d_gene: TRBD2; CDR3nt: TGTGCCAGCAAACGGGGGGGACTAGTCACAGATACGCAGTATTTT; CDR3aa: CASKRGGLVTDTQYF
abundance: .; v_gene: TRBV19; j_gene: TRBJ1-1; d_gene: TRBD1; CDR3nt: TGTGCCAGTAGTATAGGGGACAGGAACACTGAAGCTTTCTTT; CDR3aa: CASSIGDRNTEAFF
abundance: .; v_gene: TRBV24-1; j_gene: TRBJ2-2; d_gene: TRBD1; CDR3nt: TGTGCCACCAGTGATTTCAGGGGGCGTAGCGGGGAGCTGTTTTTT; CDR3aa: CATSDFRGRSGELFF
abundance: few; v_gene: TRBV5-6; j_gene: TRBJ1-4; d_gene: .; CDR3nt: TGTGCCAGCAGCTTCGTCGACAGCGGGAATGAAAAACTGTTTTTT; CDR3aa: CASSFVDSGNEKLFF
abundance: .; v_gene: TRBV19; j_gene: TRBJ1-6; d_gene: .; CDR3nt: TGTGCCAGTAGTTCCCCACTCCGGGACCGGGGGTCACCCCTCCACTTT; CDR3aa: CASSSPLRDRGSPLHF
abundance: .; v_gene: TRBV7-9; j_gene: TRBJ2-4; d_gene: .; CDR3nt: TGTGCCAGCAGCTTAACGGCTAGCCAAAACATTCAGTACTTC; CDR3aa: CASSLTASQNIQYF
abundance: .; v_gene: TRBV5-6; j_gene: TRBJ1-1; d_gene: .; CDR3nt: TGTGCCAGCAGCTTGGAAGGGCGAGCGGGGGCCGGGGCTTTCTTT; CDR3aa: CASSLEGRAGAGAFF
abundance: .; v_gene: TRBV5-1; j_gene: TRBJ2-1; d_gene: .; CDR3nt: TGCGCCAGCAAGCCGGGGGTCTCTTACAATGAGCAGTTCTTC; CDR3aa: CASKPGVSYNEQFF